A single sample is the source of the 25 T cell receptor beta chains below, sequenced in a study of blood T cells in healthy people across ages. A second PCR, run for about 7 to 11 cycles, used a sample-barcoded 5' primer plus a J-beta primer mix. TCRdb itself ran the 5' RACE reads through MiXCR, one entry per CDR3 protein. This sample has some 780,000 distinct CDR3 sequences; 45% to 70% occur once, and the top ten carry 20% to 30%. What was sequenced was blood. The origin of the receptors is a man aged 35 to 55 in good health.

This clonotype was detected a few times. This chain connects TRBV24-1 to TRBJ1-6; D gene ambiguous. The CDR3 is made up of 15 amino acids. The ends were cut back, 1 base at V and 5 bases at J, with 8 bases in the middle. CDR1 is KGHDR and CDR2 is SFDVKD in the germline V gene. CDR3 loop: CATSDFWQHNSPLHF. The CDR3, as DNA: TGTGCCACCAGTGATTTTTGGCAGCATAATTCACCCCTCCACTTT.

V and J are TRBV9 and TRBJ2-3, with 7 bases matching TRBD2. Germline loops: CDR1 SGDLS, CDR2 YYNGEE. CDR3 size: 15 residues. J was trimmed by 6 bases and V by 3 bases; bases with no gene match: 10. CDR3 protein: CASSGASGREDTQYF. The CDR3 nucleotides are TGTGCCAGCAGCGGGGCTAGCGGCCGCGAGGATACGCAGTATTTT.

There are a few counts of this clonotype. The chain is built from TRBV29-1 and TRBJ2-3; D not resolved. Deletions cut 4 bases from V and 5 bases from J, with 10 bases between. CDR1 is SQVTM, CDR2 ANQGSEA, per germline. This CDR3 has 12 residues. The CDR3 region is CSVGRMGDTQYF. The CDR3 nucleotides read TGCAGCGTTGGACGGATGGGAGATACGCAGTATTTT.

This chain uses TRBV5-1 with TRBJ1-2; D is perhaps TRBD1 (6 bases). This CDR3 contains 13 residues. Germline V gives CDR1 SGHRS, CDR2 YFSETQ. The V gene lost 4 bases and the J gene lost 4 bases, with 11 bases spanning the gap. CDR3 sequence reads: CASSHPDSYGYTF. DNA for the CDR3: TGCGCCAGCAGCCATCCGGACAGCTATGGCTACACCTTC.

The chain employs TRBV12-5 and TRBJ1-1; TRBD1 matches 10 bases. V lost 4 bases, J lost 6 bases, and 14 bases stayed unmatched. The CDR3 is made up of 17 amino acids. CDR1 and CDR2 from the germline V gene are LGHNT and FRNRAP. The CDR3 region is CASGSYDRGLVVAEAFF. Here the CDR3 DNA reads TGTGCTAGTGGTTCCTACGACAGGGGGCTGGTTGTGGCTGAAGCTTTCTTT.

This chain links TRBV7-9 with TRBJ2-7; 9 bases are shared with TRBD1. The junction had 9 bases not matched to a gene; V was cut back by 6 bases and J by 0 bases. Per germline, CDR1 SEHNR and CDR2 FQNEAQ (reference sequence). CDR3 length: 16 amino acids. The CDR3 DNA reads TGTGCCAGCAGTTACAACCCGGGACAGGGCTCCTACGAGCAGTACTTC. This codes for CASSYNPGQGSYEQYF.

The chain combines TRBV4-1 with TRBJ2-1; TRBD2 is a possible D gene (5 bases). Trimming left V 0 bases short and J 9 bases short, with 9 bases between. Germline lookup yields CDR1 MGHRA and CDR2 YSYEKL. CDR3 length: 13 amino acids. CDR3 nucleotide sequence: TGCGCCAGCAGCCAAGAAAGTGGACTTGAGCAGTTCTTC. Its protein is CASSQESGLEQFF.

V is TRBV15 and J is TRBJ1-2; tentatively, D is TRBD1 (5 bases). Germline V lookup: CDR1 LNHNV, CDR2 YYDKDF (reference sequence). Deletions cut 2 bases from V and 8 bases from J, with 18 bases between. The length of the CDR3 is 15 residues. The CDR3 nucleotides are TGTGCCACCAGCAGAACACGCTGGCAGGGAGACGGCTACACCTTC. Translated: CATSRTRWQGDGYTF.

The chain employs TRBV14 and TRBJ2-2; D is perhaps TRBD1 (5 bases). Germline-derived CDR1 and CDR2 are SGHDN and FVKESK. The V end lost 1 base, the J end lost 4 bases, and 10 bases lay between the germline ends. The CDR3 runs 15 residues. The DNA for the CDR3 is TGTGCCAGCAGCCAAGCCCAGGACATCACCGGGGAGCTGTTTTTT. It codes for CASSQAQDITGELFF.

The CDR3 region is CASSLVGTSPRSTDTQYF. DNA for the CDR3: TGCGCCAGCAGCTTGGTGGGGACTAGCCCTCGGAGCACAGATACGCAGTATTTT. The J gene is TRBJ2-3, the V gene TRBV5-1; 9 bases agree with TRBD2. Trimming cost V 0 bases and J 0 bases; bases outside gene matches: 8. Germline CDR1 SGHRS, CDR2 YFSETQ. This CDR3 is built from 18 residues.

The chain carries TRBV28 and TRBJ2-3; no clear D gene. The germline gives CDR1 MDHEN, CDR2 SYDVKM. This CDR3 is 11 amino acids long. V dropped 8 bases and J dropped 6 bases, with 9 bases sitting between them. This CDR3 reads CASLKRDTQYF. In DNA, the CDR3 is TGTGCCAGCCTAAAAAGGGATACGCAGTATTTT.

A few counts support this clonotype. CDR3 nucleotide sequence: TGTGCCAGCAGGGATCTACAGGGAACCAACTACGAGCAGTACTTC. Its translation is CASRDLQGTNYEQYF. The gene calls are TRBV2 and TRBJ2-4, with a weak D call TRBD1 (6 bases). TRBJ2-7 matches the DNA end more closely, so the J call is doubtful. The CDR3 length is 15 residues. Germline CDR1 is SNHLY and CDR2 is FYNNEI.

The gene calls are TRBV6-2 or TRBV6-3 and TRBJ2-5; 7 bases match TRBD1. The DNA end favors TRBJ2-7, so the J call may be wrong. CDR1 and CDR2 (germline): MNHEY, SVGEGT. This CDR3 spans 15 amino acids. The CDR3 reads CASSPRDRAPYEQYF. CDR3 DNA: TGTGCCAGCAGCCCTCGAGACAGGGCGCCCTACGAGCAGTACTTC.

The chain uses TRBV7-3 and TRBJ2-5; 11 bases are a match to TRBD2. Trimming took 5 bases from V and 11 from J; bases not matched to a gene: 19. The CDR3 extends over 17 amino acids. Germline-derived CDR1 and CDR2 are SGHTA and FQGTGA. Here the CDR3 DNA reads TGTGCCAGCAGCCCAACTAGCGGGAGTGCCCCGGGCAATGAGCAGTACTTC. Translating gives CASSPTSGSAPGNEQYF.

Concerning this clonotype itself: One end of the junction is discordant with germline, which a read error may explain. The rearrangement joins TRBV11-3 to TRBJ2-3; D gene uncertain. Germline loops: CDR1 SGHNT, CDR2 YENEEA. CDR3 length: 14 amino acids. The CDR3: CASSLELNTDSQYF. For the CDR3, the DNA is TGTGCCAGCAGCTTAGAACTGAACACAGATTCGCAGTATTTT.

The rearrangement joins TRBV20-1 to TRBJ2-3; D call uncertain. This CDR3 region has 15 residues. Germline-derived CDR1 and CDR2 are DFQATT and SNEGSKA (reference sequence). V lost 1 base and J lost 1, with 12 bases in between. The CDR3, as DNA: TGCAGTGCTAGAGGCCCAGTTTTCCGCACAGATACGCAGTATTTT. Its protein product is CSARGPVFRTDTQYF.

The chain combines TRBV12-3 or TRBV12-4 with TRBJ1-4, with D tentatively TRBD1 (5 bases). This CDR3 has 17 amino acids. V gave up 6 bases and J gave up 8 bases, with 25 bases separating them. Here the CDR3 DNA reads TGTGCCAGCAGCCTGGGACTGCGGAGTTCATTTGAGGAAAAACTGTTTTTT. The encoded protein is CASSLGLRSSFEEKLFF.

Turning to this clonotype: Mismatch with germline at one junction end may stem from a read error. The chain links TRBV20-1 to TRBJ1-2; tentatively, D is TRBD1 (6 bases). This CDR3 has 12 residues. Germline CDR1 is DFQATT and CDR2 is SNEGSKA (reference sequence). The CDR3 bases are TGCAGGGCTAGCCAAGGGGGGCATGGCTACACCTTC. The encoded protein is CRASQGGHGYTF.

V and J are TRBV2 and TRBJ2-5; TRBD2 aligns across 10 bases. Per the germline V gene, CDR1 is SNHLY and CDR2 is FYNNEI. With 4 bases clipped from V and 5 bases from J, the junction kept 7 bases outside the gene matches. The CDR3 sequence is 15 residues long. The CDR3 here is CASSVQRGGQETQYF. The DNA of the CDR3 is TGTGCCAGCAGTGTACAGCGGGGGGGGCAGGAGACCCAGTACTTC.

V usage is TRBV25-1 and J usage is TRBJ2-3; D uncertain. This CDR3 contains 16 residues. Germline V CDR1 and CDR2: MGHDK, SYGVNS. Trimming removed 2 bases at V and 0 bases at J, with 12 bases between. The CDR3 DNA sequence: TGTGCCAGCAGTGAAATGGCCGGAAAGAGCACAGATACGCAGTATTTT. This gives the protein CASSEMAGKSTDTQYF.

J is TRBJ2-4 and V is TRBV7-2; tentative D call: TRBD2 (6 bases). The V and J ends lost 5 bases and 1 base respectively, with 15 bases between them. Germline values: CDR1 SGHTA, CDR2 FQGNSA. The CDR3 contains 16 residues. CDR3 coding DNA: TGTGCCAGCAGCCCCGGTTGGGGGGAGGCCAAAAACATTCAGTACTTC. This translates into CASSPGWGEAKNIQYF.

Turning to this clonotype: A clone one base away is much larger, so this may be a read error. The CDR3, as DNA: TGTGCCAGCAGCCAACATGGTGAAACCTACGAGCAGTTCTTC. Its protein product is CASSQHGETYEQFF. This chain links TRBV28 with TRBJ2-1; no clear D. CDR1 and CDR2 from the germline V gene are MDHEN and SYDVKM. The ends were cut back, 6 bases at V and 10 bases at J, with 19 bases in the middle. This CDR3 has 14 residues.

This clonotype was seen only a few times. The chain carries TRBV11-2 and TRBJ1-2; perhaps TRBD1 as D (5 bases). This CDR3 spans 15 amino acids. Germline values: CDR1 SGHAT, CDR2 FQNNGV. Trimming cost V 5 bases and J 4 bases, with 17 bases left between them. The CDR3 DNA reads TGTGCCAGCAGCCGTGGGGCAGGGCCGATCTATGGCTACACCTTC. Protein sequence: CASSRGAGPIYGYTF.

The rearrangement joins TRBV5-1 to TRBJ1-5, with TRBD1 matching over 9 bases. The CDR3 covers 15 residues. V dropped 0 bases and J dropped 5; count of bases not matched to a gene: 3. Germline loops: CDR1 SGHRS, CDR2 YFSETQ. CDR3 in DNA: TGCGCCAGCAGCTTGGGGGACAGGGACGATCAGCCCCAGCATTTT. Its translation: CASSLGDRDDQPQHF.

This clonotype appeared once. The chain combines TRBV7-8 with TRBJ2-1, with 11 positions matching TRBD2. V shed 1 base and J 4 bases; nucleotides not matched to a gene: 9. The CDR3 is made up of 18 amino acids. Germline CDR1 is SGHVS and CDR2 is FQNEAQ. CDR3 residues: CASSLVGRTSGSYNEQFF. CDR3 nucleotides: TGTGCCAGCAGCTTAGTGGGTCGAACTAGCGGGAGTTACAATGAGCAGTTCTTC.